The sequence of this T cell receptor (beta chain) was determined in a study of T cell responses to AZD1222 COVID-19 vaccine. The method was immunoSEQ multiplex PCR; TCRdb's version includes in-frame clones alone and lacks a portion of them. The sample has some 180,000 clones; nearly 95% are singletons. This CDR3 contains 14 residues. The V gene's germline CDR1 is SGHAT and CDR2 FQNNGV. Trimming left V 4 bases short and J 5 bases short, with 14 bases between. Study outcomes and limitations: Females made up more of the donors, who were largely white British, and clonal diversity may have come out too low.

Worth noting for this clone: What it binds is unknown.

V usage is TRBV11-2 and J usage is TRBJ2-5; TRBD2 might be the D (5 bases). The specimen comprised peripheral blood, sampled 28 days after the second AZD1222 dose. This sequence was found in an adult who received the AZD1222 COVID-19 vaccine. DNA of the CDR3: TGTGCCAGCAGCTCCTCTTCACTAGGGGAGACCCAGTACTTC. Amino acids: CASSSSSLGETQYF.